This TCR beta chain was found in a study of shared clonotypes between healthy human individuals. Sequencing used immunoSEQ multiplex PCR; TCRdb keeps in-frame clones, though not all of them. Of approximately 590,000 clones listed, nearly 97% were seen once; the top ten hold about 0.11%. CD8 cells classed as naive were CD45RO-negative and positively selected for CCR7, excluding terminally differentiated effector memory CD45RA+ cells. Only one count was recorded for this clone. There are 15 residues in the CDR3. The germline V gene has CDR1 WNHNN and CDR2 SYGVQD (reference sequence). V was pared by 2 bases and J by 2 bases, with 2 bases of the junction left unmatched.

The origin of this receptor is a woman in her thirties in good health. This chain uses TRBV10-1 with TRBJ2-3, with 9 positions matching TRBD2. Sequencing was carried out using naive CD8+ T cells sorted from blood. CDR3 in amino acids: CASSELAGYTDTQYF. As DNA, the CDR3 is TGCGCCAGCAGTGAGCTAGCGGGATACACAGATACGCAGTATTTT.